These 12 T cell receptor beta chains originate from one sample sequenced in a study of CD4 T cells in relation to SARS-CoV-2 and coronaviruses. Unexposed donor CD4+ T cells date from 2011-2018, before the COVID-19 pandemic. After roughly ten days of culture, CD4+ T cells were isolated. No antigen has been identified for these receptors. Method: immunoSEQ multiplex PCR; TCRdb's copy keeps in-frame clones and lacks some. The profile covers about 29,000 clones, with roughly 76% appearing a single time and roughly 15% taken by the ten largest. Sequencing used CD4+ T cells from PBMCs, cultured in vitro. All receptors derive from a human donor in good health.

In its sample, this clone was seen once. The rearrangement joins TRBV10-3 to TRBJ1-1; a weak D match, TRBD1 (5 bases). CDR3 length equals 14 residues. V was shortened by 2 bases and J by 5 bases, with 12 bases between the two germline ends. Germline V lookup: CDR1 ENHRY, CDR2 SYGVKD. The CDR3 DNA sequence: TGTGCCATCAGTGAGGAACATGACAGTACTGAAGCTTTCTTT. This sequence encodes CAISEEHDSTEAFF.

V is TRBV7-2 and J is TRBJ1-2; D ambiguous. The CDR3 extends over 15 amino acids. Trimming left V 3 bases short and J 2 bases short, with 13 bases between. Germline CDR1 reads SGHTA; CDR2 reads FQGNSA. The CDR3 nucleotides are TGTGCCAGCAGCTTGTGGGGAGGGAACAACTATGGCTACACCTTC. The encoded protein is CASSLWGGNNYGYTF.

The count of this clone is one. The chain carries TRBV7-9 and TRBJ2-3; the match to TRBD2 covers 10 bases. Trimming at V came to 5 bases and at J to 5 bases, leaving 7 bases not matched to a gene. Germline V lookup: CDR1 SEHNR, CDR2 FQNEAQ (reference sequence). The CDR3 is 15 amino acids. This CDR3 is CASSDSGRAVDTQYF. Here the CDR3 DNA reads TGTGCCAGCAGCGACAGCGGGAGGGCCGTAGATACGCAGTATTTT.

V and J are TRBV3-1 (or the pseudogene TRBV3-2) and TRBJ2-1; D gene ambiguous. V was clipped by 4 bases and J by 7 bases, with 11 bases between them. The V gene's germline CDR1 is LGHDT and CDR2 YNNKEL (reference sequence). The CDR3 spans 13 residues. The CDR3 region is CASSRRYTNEQFF. As DNA, the CDR3 is TGTGCCAGCAGCCGAAGATACACGAATGAGCAGTTCTTC.

The CDR3 sequence is CSVGLGNYEQYF. CDR3 in DNA: TGCAGCGTTGGTCTAGGGAACTACGAGCAGTACTTC. The chain recombines TRBV29-1 with TRBJ2-7; D not certain. Germline assignment: CDR1 SQVTM and CDR2 ANQGSEA. V was trimmed by 4 bases and J by 3 bases, leaving 10 bases between them. The CDR3 loop spans 12 amino acids.

The J gene is TRBJ2-7, the V gene TRBV4-3; D is ambiguous. Germline V gene sequence: CDR1 LGHNA, CDR2 YSLEER. V lost 0 bases, J lost 0 bases, and 9 bases lay in between. This CDR3 spans 15 amino acids. This CDR3 is CASSQDARNSYEQYF. The CDR3 DNA sequence: TGCGCCAGCAGCCAAGACGCTAGGAACTCCTACGAGCAGTACTTC.

The gene calls are TRBV6-6 and TRBJ2-3; no firm D call. Between the trimmed V and J ends, which lost 0 bases and 0 bases, there was a span of 4 bases. Germline values: CDR1 MNHNY, CDR2 SVGAGI (reference sequence). This CDR3 comprises 14 residues. The CDR3 DNA sequence: TGTGCCAGCAGTTACTCTATCAGCACAGATACGCAGTATTTT. Translation gives CASSYSISTDTQYF.

The rearrangement links TRBV5-1 to TRBJ2-7, with D tentatively TRBD1 (6 bases). V gave up 0 bases and J gave up 2 bases, with 15 bases separating them. The germline V gene encodes CDR1 SGHRS and CDR2 YFSETQ. The CDR3 runs 16 residues. CDR3 nucleotide sequence: TGCGCCAGCAGCTTGGGGATTTCAGGGGCAGCCTACGAGCAGTACTTC. Translating gives CASSLGISGAAYEQYF.

The chain links TRBV2 to TRBJ1-2, with a weak D call TRBD1 (5 bases). The CDR3 consists of 12 residues. V was cut by 4 bases and J by 7 bases, with 10 bases left in between. CDR1 and CDR2 from the germline V gene are SNHLY and FYNNEI. DNA of the CDR3: TGTGCCAGCAGTGTGTGGGGGTCTGGCTACACCTTC. Translated: CASSVWGSGYTF.

The chain employs TRBV6-5 and TRBJ2-4; 8 bases align to TRBD1. With V trimmed by 6 bases and J by 4 bases, 8 bases remained unmatched. CDR1 is MNHEY, CDR2 SVGAGI, per germline. The CDR3 loop spans 15 amino acids. The CDR3, as DNA: TGTGCCAGCAGCCACACACGGACAGGGAAAAACATTCAGTACTTC. Encoded protein: CASSHTRTGKNIQYF.

This chain links TRBV2 with TRBJ2-7, with D perhaps TRBD1 (6 bases). The germline CDR1 and CDR2 sequences are SNHLY and FYNNEI. This CDR3 has 14 amino acids. V was clipped by 1 base and J by 4 bases, with 11 bases between them. The chain's CDR3 is CASSEETGGYEQYF. The CDR3 DNA reads as TGTGCCAGCAGTGAAGAGACAGGCGGTTACGAGCAGTACTTC.

CDR3 residues: CASKASGAPYQETQYF. The DNA for the CDR3 is TGTGCCAGCAAGGCTAGCGGGGCGCCGTACCAAGAGACCCAGTACTTC. V usage is TRBV2 and J usage is TRBJ2-5, with 9 bases identical to TRBD2. The CDR3 totals 16 residues. The V gene's germline CDR1 is SNHLY and CDR2 FYNNEI. Unmatched junction bases numbered 9, after V lost 7 bases and J lost 0 bases.